This T cell receptor (beta chain) was retrieved from a study of T cells after yellow fever vaccination. Findings and caveats of the study: After the booster, nearly 98% of CD4 and about nine tenths of CD8 primary-response clones were re-detected. High-abundance clonotypes from the bulk population could contaminate FACS-sorted repertoires.

The V end was cut by 2 bases, the J end by 3 bases, with 10 bases between. This CDR3 comprises 14 residues. Germline lookup yields CDR1 ENHRY and CDR2 SYGVKD. Production of TCR cDNA was by 5'RACE template switching, which also added a universal primer site and UMIs. TCRdb re-analysed the 5' RACE reads in MiXCR, keeping a single row per CDR3 protein. The sample consists of 500,000 to 700,000 distinct CDR3 sequences, over 15% of them appearing once. With regard to this clonotype: Antigen unknown.

The rearrangement links TRBV10-3 to TRBJ1-2; D is perhaps TRBD1 (6 bases). The specimen was PBMCs, collected 15 days after the yellow fever booster vaccination. The receptor's source is a man aged 25-40 years who received the YFV17D yellow fever vaccine. The CDR3 protein is CAISEAGQYYGYTF. CDR3 nucleotides: TGTGCCATCAGTGAGGCCGGACAGTACTATGGCTACACCTTC.